Sequencing of this T cell receptor beta chain was carried out in a study of technical replicates of blood from several donors. The V end was cut by 6 bases, the J end by 0 bases, with 15 bases between. This CDR3 contains 16 residues. Germline lookup yields CDR1 MNHNY and CDR2 SVGAGI (reference sequence). Method: immunoSEQ multiplex PCR; TCRdb's copy keeps in-frame clones and lacks some. The sample lists 50,000 to 75,000 clones, 90% to 95% occurring once. Sequencing input: PBMCs. The sequence was obtained from a human donor in good health. Some clones in this sample may be carry-over from other donors' samples. The chain carries TRBV6-6 and TRBJ1-3, with D perhaps TRBD1 (5 bases). CDR3 region: CASRNLGGGSGNTIYF. The CDR3 DNA reads as TGTGCCAGCAGGAATCTGGGGGGGGGCTCTGGAAACACCATATATTTT.